The 18 T cell receptor beta chains given below trace back to one sample, sequenced in a study of T cells in localized non-small cell lung cancer. Clones were read by immunoSEQ multiplex PCR, and TCRdb kept only the in-frame ones, dropping some. The data hold roughly 3,000 clones, with approximately 20% observed a single time. The sequenced sample was lung tumor tissue, obtained before any cancer treatment. The receptors were gathered from an older female donor with stage II lung adenocarcinoma.

This chain links TRBV6-8 with TRBJ2-1; 9 bases map to TRBD1. This CDR3 is built from 16 residues. V shed 6 bases and J 4 bases; nucleotides not matched to a gene: 10. Germline CDR1 and CDR2: MNHGY and SAAAGT. The CDR3 nucleotides are TGTGCCAGCAGCAGACAGGGGGTGGGCGGGTACAATGAGCAGTTCTTC. Translation: CASSRQGVGGYNEQFF.

This rearrangement joins TRBV28 to TRBJ2-1; 7 bases are shared with TRBD1. CDR3 length: 16 amino acids. Germline loops: CDR1 MDHEN, CDR2 SYDVKM. The J segment lost 5 bases and the V segment lost 3 bases, leaving 10 bases of the junction unmatched. This CDR3 reads CASSFVRDSLDNEQFF. In nucleotides, the CDR3 is TGTGCCAGCAGTTTCGTCCGGGACAGCCTGGACAATGAGCAGTTCTTC. Drawing the rest from reference TRBV28 and TRBJ2-1, the complete variable domain is DVKVTQSSRYLVKRTGEKVFLECVQDMDHENMFWYRQDPGLGLRLIYFSYDVKMKEKGDIPEGYSVSREKKERFSLILESASTNQTSMYLCASSFVRDSLDNEQFFGPGTRLTVL.

The chain combines TRBV11-3 with TRBJ1-1; perhaps TRBD1 as D (5 bases). The V and J ends lost 3 bases and 4 bases respectively, with 12 bases between them. CDR3 length: 14 residues. Germline loops: CDR1 SGHNT, CDR2 YENEEA. The CDR3 nucleotides are TGTGCCAGCAGCTTGGTTCAGGGTGGCACTGAAGCTTTCTTT. Its translation: CASSLVQGGTEAFF.

V is TRBV19 and J is TRBJ1-1, with TRBD1 matching over 7 bases. Germline lookup yields CDR1 LNHDA and CDR2 SQIVND (reference sequence). There are 14 residues in the CDR3. Losses at the gene ends were 5 bases for V and 5 bases for J; bases not matched to a gene: 8. The CDR3 nucleotides are TGTGCCAGTAGTGTGGACAGGAGGTGGACTGAAGCTTTCTTT. Protein: CASSVDRRWTEAFF.

By share of the sample, this clone is medium-sized. The chain carries TRBV6-8 and TRBJ1-4; tentative D call: TRBD1 (6 bases). V lost 2 bases and J 6 bases, leaving 10 bases between the germline ends. Per the germline V gene, CDR1 is MNHGY and CDR2 is SAAAGT. There are 14 residues in the CDR3. The CDR3 DNA follows: TGTGCCAGCAGTTACAACAGGGAGGATGAAAAACTGTTTTTT. Protein: CASSYNREDEKLFF.

This clone has a handful of counts. V gene TRBV28 combines with J gene TRBJ2-6; tentative D call: TRBD1 (5 bases). The CDR3 totals 15 residues. The V and J ends lost 6 bases and 0 bases respectively, with 9 bases between them. CDR1 is MDHEN and CDR2 is SYDVKM in the germline V gene. CDR3 in amino acids: CASRRQLSGANVLTF. The CDR3 DNA sequence: TGTGCCAGCAGACGACAGCTCTCTGGGGCCAACGTCCTGACTTTC.

This chain connects TRBV29-1 to TRBJ2-1, with no clear D. Looked up from germline, CDR1 is SQVTM and CDR2 is ANQGSEA. V lost 4 bases to trimming and J lost 9 bases, with 13 bases between them. The CDR3 has 12 amino acids. DNA for the CDR3: TGCAGCGTTGGGGCTGAAGTGGTTGAGCAGTTCTTC. Translating gives CSVGAEVVEQFF.

The rearrangement uses TRBV5-1 and TRBJ2-4, with D possibly called TRBD1 or TRBD2 (6 bases each). The germline V gene encodes CDR1 SGHRS and CDR2 YFSETQ. The V end lost 2 bases, the J end lost 6 bases, and 12 bases lay between the germline ends. This CDR3 is built from 14 residues. CDR3 nucleotides: TGCGCCAGCAGCTTTGACGGAGGGGGAAACATTCAGTACTTC. Translation: CASSFDGGGNIQYF.

This chain links TRBV19 with TRBJ2-5; D unclear. This CDR3 has 15 residues. Trimming cost V 6 bases and J 5 bases, with 19 bases left between them. Germline V gene sequence: CDR1 LNHDA, CDR2 SQIVND (reference sequence). In DNA form, the CDR3 reads TGTGCCAGTAGCCTAACACTTTCCAACGGCGAGACCCAGTACTTC. As protein: CASSLTLSNGETQYF. Looking up the rest from reference TRBV19 and TRBJ2-5 gives the full variable domain: DGGITQSPKYLFRKEGQNVTLSCEQNLNHDAMYWYRQDPGQGLRLIYYSQIVNDFQKGDIAEGYSVSREKKESFPLTVTSAQKNPTAFYLCASSLTLSNGETQYFGPGTRLLVL.

The rearrangement joins TRBV19 to TRBJ2-3; no clear D. CDR3 length: 15 residues. V was shortened by 1 base and J by 0 bases, with 8 bases between the two germline ends. Germline CDR1 and CDR2: LNHDA and SQIVND (reference sequence). CDR3 sequence: CASSIVVGSTDTQYF. As DNA, the CDR3 is TGTGCCAGTAGTATAGTCGTCGGCAGCACAGATACGCAGTATTTT.

This clone came up a few times. The chain links TRBV29-1 to TRBJ1-2; tentative D call: TRBD1 (5 bases). This CDR3 spans 13 amino acids. The V end was cut by 3 bases, the J end by 6 bases, with 14 bases between. In germline, CDR1 is SQVTM, CDR2 ANQGSEA. The CDR3 spells CSVEVRAQNGYTF. CDR3 DNA sequence: TGCAGCGTTGAGGTCAGGGCGCAGAATGGCTACACCTTC.

This clone was counted a single time. The rearrangement links TRBV19 to TRBJ2-1; the D gene could be TRBD1 or TRBD2 (5 bases each). CDR1 is LNHDA and CDR2 is SQIVND in the germline V gene (reference sequence). Between the trimmed V and J ends, which lost 3 bases and 5 bases, there was a span of 8 bases. The CDR3 has 13 residues. DNA of the CDR3: TGTGCCAGTAGTATGGGGCGGGACAATGAGCAGTTCTTC. Amino acids: CASSMGRDNEQFF. The complete variable domain, with remaining parts taken from reference TRBV19 and TRBJ2-1, reads DGGITQSPKYLFRKEGQNVTLSCEQNLNHDAMYWYRQDPGQGLRLIYYSQIVNDFQKGDIAEGYSVSREKKESFPLTVTSAQKNPTAFYLCASSMGRDNEQFFGPGTRLTVL.

This clone was seen a few times. This chain connects TRBV19 to TRBJ1-1; D not resolved. The CDR3 sequence is 15 residues long. The V end was cut by 7 bases, the J end by 2 bases, with 17 bases between. Germline V gene data show CDR1 as LNHDA and CDR2 as SQIVND (reference sequence). The CDR3 region is CASMRFGQSNTEAFF. The DNA for the CDR3 is TGTGCCAGTATGCGTTTTGGGCAGAGCAACACTGAAGCTTTCTTT.

This clone has a count of ten or more. The chain uses TRBV7-2 and TRBJ2-5, with 8 nucleotides matching TRBD2. The CDR3 length is 13 residues. CDR1 is SGHTA, CDR2 FQGNSA, per germline. J gave up 4 bases and V 2 bases, and 0 bases lay outside the gene matches. The CDR3 is CASSLTSGETQYF. CDR3 coding DNA: TGTGCCAGCAGCTTAACTAGCGGAGAGACCCAGTACTTC.

This clone has just one count. The chain has TRBV19 and TRBJ1-5; D not certain. The CDR3 runs 15 residues. V lost 3 bases, J lost 2 bases, and 11 bases lay in between. Looked up from germline, CDR1 is LNHDA and CDR2 is SQIVND (reference sequence). The CDR3 DNA reads as TGTGCCAGTAGTATCCCAGGCAAGGGCAATCAGCCCCAGCATTTT. Its translation is CASSIPGKGNQPQHF.

CDR3 amino acids: CASSRDSLAKNIQYF. The CDR3 bases are TGTGCCAGCAGCCGCGACTCCTTAGCCAAAAACATTCAGTACTTC. V is TRBV14 and J is TRBJ2-4; D unclear. V lost 4 bases to trimming and J lost 0 bases, with 10 bases between them. The CDR3 loop spans 15 amino acids. Germline lookup yields CDR1 SGHDN and CDR2 FVKESK.

This clone occurred a few times. The chain couples TRBV6-8 to TRBJ2-2; possible D gene TRBD2, 6 bases. With 5 bases removed from V and 3 bases from J, the gap between germline ends came to 10 bases. This CDR3 comprises 14 residues. CDR1 MNHGY and CDR2 SAAAGT come from the germline V gene. The DNA of the CDR3 is TGTGCCAGCAGTGTGTCGGGGGACACCGGGGAGCTGTTTTTT. Translated, it gives CASSVSGDTGELFF.

In this sample, this clone turned up many times. The chain links TRBV6-8 to TRBJ1-2; tentatively, D is TRBD1 (5 bases). CDR3 length: 13 residues. Germline V gene sequence: CDR1 MNHGY, CDR2 SAAAGT. V dropped 7 bases and J dropped 7 bases, with 16 bases sitting between them. The CDR3 region has the DNA TGTGCCAGCATGCTTAACCGGGGCCTTGGCTACACCTTC. It codes for CASMLNRGLGYTF.